The 3 T cell receptor beta chains below all came from one sample that was sequenced in a study of shared clonotypes between healthy human individuals. Assay: immunoSEQ multiplex PCR; the TCRdb copy retains only in-frame clones and omits some. The top ten hold more than 0.95% of the sample, which has about 2 million clones, about 95% seen once. Cells designated naive CD8 were CD45RO-negative and were positively selected for CCR7, with terminally differentiated effector memory CD45RA+ cells excluded. The sequencing input was naive CD8+ T cells sorted from blood. These receptors were collected from a man in his late teens or twenties in good health.

This chain uses TRBV6-5 with TRBJ2-1; the match to TRBD2 covers 7 bases. CDR1 and CDR2 (germline): MNHEY, SVGAGI. CDR3 length: 16 amino acids. V gave up 0 bases and J gave up 7 bases; unmatched junction bases: 9. The CDR3 DNA reads TGTGCCAGCAGTTACTCTGGGGAGGGGCAGTGGAATGAGCAGTTCTTC. Translated: CASSYSGEGQWNEQFF.

This clone was counted once. The chain uses TRBV7-8 and TRBJ1-5; 8 positions agree with TRBD1. J gave up 4 bases and V 4 bases, and 3 bases lay outside the gene matches. In germline, CDR1 is SGHVS, CDR2 FQNEAQ. The CDR3 has 14 residues. CDR3 nucleotide sequence: TGTGCCAGCAGCTCAGGACAGGGAAATCAGCCCCAGCATTTT. Protein: CASSSGQGNQPQHF.

This chain connects TRBV6-5 to TRBJ2-3; D might be TRBD1 (6 bases). This CDR3 contains 15 residues. Germline values: CDR1 MNHEY, CDR2 SVGAGI. V was trimmed by 5 bases and J by 3 bases, leaving 15 bases between them. The CDR3 is CASSAGTSDTDTQYF. In nucleotides, the CDR3 is TGTGCCAGCAGTGCCGGGACATCTGATACAGATACGCAGTATTTT.